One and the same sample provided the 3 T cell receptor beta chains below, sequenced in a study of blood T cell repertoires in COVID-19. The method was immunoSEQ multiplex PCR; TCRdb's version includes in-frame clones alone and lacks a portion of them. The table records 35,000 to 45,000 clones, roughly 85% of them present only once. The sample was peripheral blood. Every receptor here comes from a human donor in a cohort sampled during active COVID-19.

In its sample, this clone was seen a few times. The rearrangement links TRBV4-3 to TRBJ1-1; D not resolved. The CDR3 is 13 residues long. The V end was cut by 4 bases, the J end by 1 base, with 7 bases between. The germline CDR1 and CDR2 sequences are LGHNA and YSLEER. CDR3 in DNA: TGCGCCAGCAGCCCCCGGGAGAACACTGAAGCTTTCTTT. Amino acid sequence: CASSPRENTEAFF.

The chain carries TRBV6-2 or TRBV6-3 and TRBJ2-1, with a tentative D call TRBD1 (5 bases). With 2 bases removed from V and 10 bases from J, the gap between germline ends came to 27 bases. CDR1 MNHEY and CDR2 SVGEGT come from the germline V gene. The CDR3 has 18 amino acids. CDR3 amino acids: CASSYAQSGLGALGEQFF. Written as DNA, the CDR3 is TGTGCCAGCAGTTACGCGCAATCGGGTCTAGGGGCCCTAGGGGAGCAGTTCTTC.

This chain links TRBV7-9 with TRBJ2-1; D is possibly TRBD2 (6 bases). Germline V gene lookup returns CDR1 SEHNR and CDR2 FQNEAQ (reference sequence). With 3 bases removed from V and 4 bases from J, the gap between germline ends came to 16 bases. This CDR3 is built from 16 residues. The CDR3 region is CASSFSGPGTYNEQFF. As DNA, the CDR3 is TGTGCCAGCAGCTTTTCAGGTCCGGGGACTTACAATGAGCAGTTCTTC.